The next 3 T cell receptor beta chains were all read from a single sample in a study of shared clonotypes between healthy human individuals. The table came from immunoSEQ multiplex PCR; TCRdb's copy has only in-frame clones and leaves some out. Of 850,000 to 1,200,000 clones listed, around 75% were seen once; the top ten hold 1.5%. Sequencing input: memory CD4+ T cells sorted from blood. The subset is: CD45RA-negative fraction. The receptors come from a man younger than 35 in good health.

This chain links TRBV7-2 with TRBJ1-6; maybe TRBD1 (5 bases). Germline-derived CDR1 and CDR2 are SGHTA and FQGNSA. The CDR3 runs 15 residues. Trimming stripped 1 base from V and 10 bases from J, with 14 bases between. CDR3 nucleotide sequence: TGTGCCAGCAGCTTAGTTTGGGGGAAGGGCTCACCCCTCCACTTT. This encodes CASSLVWGKGSPLHF.

The rearrangement links TRBV18 to TRBJ1-4; 8 nucleotides align to TRBD1. The CDR3 is made up of 16 amino acids. V shed 6 bases, J shed 8 bases, and the junction held 14 bases outside the gene matches. CDR1 is KGHSH and CDR2 is LQKENI in the germline V gene. CDR3 in DNA: TGTGCCAGCTCTGGAATAGGAGGACAGGGTCGAGAAAAACTGTTTTTT. This encodes CASSGIGGQGREKLFF.

This clone occurred once. The chain couples TRBV28 to TRBJ2-7, with D possibly called TRBD1 or TRBD2 (9 bases each). This CDR3 comprises 16 residues. Per the germline V gene, CDR1 is MDHEN and CDR2 is SYDVKM. Trimming shortened V by 2 bases and J by 4 bases, and 18 bases separated the two germline ends. The CDR3 here is CASSLAGGTGRYEQYF. CDR3 in DNA: TGTGCCAGCAGTTTAGCGGGGGGGACAGGGAGATACGAGCAGTACTTC.